This T cell receptor beta chain was captured by sequencing in a study of T-cell reconstitution after alpha-beta-depleted transplantation in children. Molecular barcoding with unique molecular identifiers was used for the TCRbeta library. TCRdb ran MiXCR on the PCR reads and lists one entry per CDR3 protein. Of 450,000 to 500,000 distinct CDR3 sequences in the sample, around 12% were seen once. V lost 0 bases to trimming and J lost 2 bases; unmatched junction nucleotides: 6. Per the germline V gene, CDR1 is SGHRS and CDR2 is YFSETQ. This CDR3 is built from 17 residues. This specimen was PBMCs from the stem cell graft donor, taken from the stem cell graft. The chain is built from TRBV5-1 and TRBJ2-1, with 9 bases that match TRBD2. This clonotype was sampled from a human donor who donated a stem cell graft to a child with combined immunodeficiency. This CDR3 reads CASSLGTSAVAYNEQFF. The CDR3 nucleotides read TGCGCCAGCAGCTTGGGGACTAGCGCTGTCGCCTACAATGAGCAGTTCTTC.